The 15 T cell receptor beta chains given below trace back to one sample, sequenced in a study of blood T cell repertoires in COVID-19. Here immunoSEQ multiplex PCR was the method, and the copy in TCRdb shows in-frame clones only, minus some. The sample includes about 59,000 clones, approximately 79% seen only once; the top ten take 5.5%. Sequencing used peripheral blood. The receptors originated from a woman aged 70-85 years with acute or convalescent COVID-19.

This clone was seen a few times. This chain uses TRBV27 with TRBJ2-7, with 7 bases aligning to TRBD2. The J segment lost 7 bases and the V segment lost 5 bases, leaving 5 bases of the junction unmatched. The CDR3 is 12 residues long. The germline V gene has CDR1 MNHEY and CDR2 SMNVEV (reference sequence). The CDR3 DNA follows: TGTGCCAGCAGTCGGCCCGGGAGGGAGCAGTACTTC. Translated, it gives CASSRPGREQYF.

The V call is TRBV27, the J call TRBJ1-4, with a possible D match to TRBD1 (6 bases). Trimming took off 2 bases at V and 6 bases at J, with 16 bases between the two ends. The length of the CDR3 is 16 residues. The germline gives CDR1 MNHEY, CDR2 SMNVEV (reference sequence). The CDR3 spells CASSLGPAKGDEKLFF. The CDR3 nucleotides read TGTGCCAGCAGTTTAGGTCCGGCCAAGGGGGATGAAAAACTGTTTTTT. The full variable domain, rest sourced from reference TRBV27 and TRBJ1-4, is EAQVTQNPRYLITVTGKKLTVTCSQNMNHEYMSWYRQDPGLGLRQIYYSMNVEVTDKGDVPEGYKVSRKEKRNFPLILESPSPNQTSLYFCASSLGPAKGDEKLFFGSGTQLSVL.

For the CDR3, the DNA is TGCGCCAGCAGCCTAACTGTTAACTATGGCTACACCTTC. It codes for CASSLTVNYGYTF. J is TRBJ1-2 and V is TRBV5-1; D is unclear. Trimming took 4 bases from V and 1 from J, leaving 8 bases between them. The length of the CDR3 is 13 residues. CDR1 is SGHRS, CDR2 YFSETQ, per germline.

CDR3 in amino acids: CASSWDRGFYGYTF. The CDR3 nucleotides read TGTGCCAGCTCATGGGACAGGGGATTCTATGGCTACACCTTC. This chain links TRBV18 with TRBJ1-2; 10 nucleotides line up with TRBD1. The CDR3 is made up of 14 amino acids. V shed 5 bases, J shed 4 bases, and the junction held 4 bases outside the gene matches. Germline V lookup: CDR1 KGHSH, CDR2 LQKENI. Full variable domain (missing parts from reference TRBV18 and TRBJ1-2): NAGVMQNPRHLVRRRGQEARLRCSPMKGHSHVYWYRQLPEEGLKFMVYLQKENIIDESGMPKERFSAEFPKEGPSILRIQQVVRGDSAAYFCASSWDRGFYGYTFGSGTRLTVV.

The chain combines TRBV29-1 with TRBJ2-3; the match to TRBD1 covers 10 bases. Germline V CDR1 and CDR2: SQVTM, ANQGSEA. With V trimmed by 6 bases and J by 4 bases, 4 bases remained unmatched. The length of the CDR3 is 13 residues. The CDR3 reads CSVYGQGADTQYF. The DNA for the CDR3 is TGCAGCGTCTACGGACAGGGGGCAGATACGCAGTATTTT.

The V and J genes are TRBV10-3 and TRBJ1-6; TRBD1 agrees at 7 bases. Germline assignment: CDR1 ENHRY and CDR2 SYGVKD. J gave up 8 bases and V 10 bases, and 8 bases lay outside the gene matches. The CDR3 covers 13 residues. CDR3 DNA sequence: TGTGCCACCGGTGGGGACAGCTATTCACCCCTCCACTTT. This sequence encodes CATGGDSYSPLHF.

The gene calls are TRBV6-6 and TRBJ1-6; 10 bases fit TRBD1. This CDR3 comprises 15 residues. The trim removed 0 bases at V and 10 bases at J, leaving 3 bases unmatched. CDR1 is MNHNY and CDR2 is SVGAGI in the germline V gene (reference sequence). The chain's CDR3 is CASSYSGQGKSPLHF. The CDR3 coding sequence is TGTGCCAGCAGTTACTCGGGACAGGGGAAATCACCCCTCCACTTT.

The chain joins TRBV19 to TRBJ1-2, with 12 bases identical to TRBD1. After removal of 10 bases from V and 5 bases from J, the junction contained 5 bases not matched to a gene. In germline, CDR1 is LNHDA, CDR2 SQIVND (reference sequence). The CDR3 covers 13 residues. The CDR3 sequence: CATGTGGRYGYTF. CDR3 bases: TGTGCCACTGGGACAGGGGGCAGGTATGGCTACACCTTC.

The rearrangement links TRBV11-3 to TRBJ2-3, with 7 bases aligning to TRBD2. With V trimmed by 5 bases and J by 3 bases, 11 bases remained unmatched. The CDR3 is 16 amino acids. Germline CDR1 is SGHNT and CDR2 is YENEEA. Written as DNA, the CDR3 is TGTGCCAGCAGCCATAGCCAGCGGGGTAGGACAGATACGCAGTATTTT. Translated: CASSHSQRGRTDTQYF.

Here the CDR3 reads CASSLDLAGGPDTQYF. CDR3 DNA: TGTGCCAGCAGCTTAGATCTAGCGGGGGGGCCAGATACGCAGTATTTT. The chain has TRBV5-5 and TRBJ2-3; 12 bases match TRBD2. There are 16 residues in the CDR3. V trimming: 2 bases; J trimming: 4 bases; junction bases outside the gene matches: 5. Germline lookup yields CDR1 SGHKS and CDR2 YYEKEE (reference sequence).

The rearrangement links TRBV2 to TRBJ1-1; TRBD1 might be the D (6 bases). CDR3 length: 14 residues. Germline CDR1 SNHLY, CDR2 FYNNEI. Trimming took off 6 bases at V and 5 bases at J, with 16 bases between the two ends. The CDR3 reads CASRSNRVDTEAFF. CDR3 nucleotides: TGTGCCAGCAGATCGAACAGGGTTGATACTGAAGCTTTCTTT.

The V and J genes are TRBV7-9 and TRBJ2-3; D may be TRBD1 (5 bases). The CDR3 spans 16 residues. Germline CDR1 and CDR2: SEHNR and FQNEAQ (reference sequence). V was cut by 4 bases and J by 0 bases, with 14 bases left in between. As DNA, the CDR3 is TGTGCCAGCAGCTCCCAATTGGACACGAGCACAGATACGCAGTATTTT. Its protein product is CASSSQLDTSTDTQYF.

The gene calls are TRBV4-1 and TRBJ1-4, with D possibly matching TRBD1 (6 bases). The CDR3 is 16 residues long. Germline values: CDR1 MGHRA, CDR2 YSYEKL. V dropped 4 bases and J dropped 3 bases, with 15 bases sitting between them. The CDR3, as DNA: TGCGCCAGCAGCCGACAGGAGACTTCGGCTAATGAAAAACTGTTTTTT. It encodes CASSRQETSANEKLFF.

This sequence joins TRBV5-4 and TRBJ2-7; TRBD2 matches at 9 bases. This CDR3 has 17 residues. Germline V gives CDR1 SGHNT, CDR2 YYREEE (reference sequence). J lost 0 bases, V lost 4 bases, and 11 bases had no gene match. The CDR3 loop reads CASSRASGGRISYEQYF. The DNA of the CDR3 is TGTGCCAGCAGCCGAGCCAGCGGGGGGCGGATCTCCTACGAGCAGTACTTC.

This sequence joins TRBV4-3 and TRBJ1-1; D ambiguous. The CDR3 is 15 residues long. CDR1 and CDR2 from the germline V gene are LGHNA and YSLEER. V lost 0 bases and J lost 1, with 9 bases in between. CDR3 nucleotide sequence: TGCGCCAGCAGCCAAGACCCCTCGGGGAACACTGAAGCTTTCTTT. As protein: CASSQDPSGNTEAFF.